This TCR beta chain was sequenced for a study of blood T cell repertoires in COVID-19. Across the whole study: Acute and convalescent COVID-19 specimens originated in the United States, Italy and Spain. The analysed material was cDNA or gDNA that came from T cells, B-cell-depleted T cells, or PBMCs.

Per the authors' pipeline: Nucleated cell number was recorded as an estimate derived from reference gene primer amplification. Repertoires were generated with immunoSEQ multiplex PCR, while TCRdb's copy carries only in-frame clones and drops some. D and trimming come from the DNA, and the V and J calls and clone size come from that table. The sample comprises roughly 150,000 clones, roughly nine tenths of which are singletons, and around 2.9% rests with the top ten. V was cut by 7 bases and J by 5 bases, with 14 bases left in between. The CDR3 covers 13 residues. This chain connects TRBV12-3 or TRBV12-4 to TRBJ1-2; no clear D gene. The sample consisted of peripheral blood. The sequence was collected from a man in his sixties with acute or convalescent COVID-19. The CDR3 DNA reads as TGTGCCAGCAAGACGTTAGGGAGTTATGGCTACACCTTC. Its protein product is CASKTLGSYGYTF.